The sequence of this T cell receptor (beta chain) was determined in a study of shared clonotypes between healthy human individuals. Study-wide context: Researchers assigned three CD4 naive, three CD4 memory, two CD8 naive and one CD8 memory plate to each donor.

The CD4+ fraction was divided into a CD45RA+ naive subset and a CD45RA-negative memory subset. Repertoires were generated with immunoSEQ multiplex PCR, while TCRdb's copy carries only in-frame clones and drops some. Of about 2,500,000 clones in the sample, approximately 90% were seen once. A remark on this clone: What it binds is unknown.

Study-wide findings and caveats: Clonotype sharing among the donors was expected to vary with sequencing depth. Generally, estimated richness proved larger in naive subsets than it did in memory subsets.

The TCR comes from a man between 18 and 35 years old in good health. The sequencing sample was made of naive CD4+ T cells sorted from blood. As for subset: CD45RA+ positively selected.

The CDR3 DNA follows: TGTGCCAGCAGCTTTTTCGACAGAGCGAATTCACCCCTCCACTTT. Translating it yields CASSFFDRANSPLHF. The gene calls are TRBV5-4 and TRBJ1-6; possible D gene TRBD1, 5 bases. Germline assignment: CDR1 SGHNT and CDR2 YYREEE (reference sequence). CDR3 size: 15 residues. V was pared by 2 bases and J by 7 bases, with 13 bases between. Full variable domain (remainder filled in from reference TRBV5-4 and TRBJ1-6): ETGVTQSPTHLIKTRGQQVTLRCSSQSGHNTVSWYQQALGQGPQFIFQYYREEENGRGNFPPRFSGLQFPNYSSELNVNALELDDSALYLCASSFFDRANSPLHFGNGTRLTVT.